This is a list of T cell receptor beta chains from one sample in a study of beta chain features in type 1 diabetes. The data were produced by immunoSEQ multiplex PCR, yet TCRdb's version contains in-frame clones alone and is incomplete. The profile shows about 140,000 clones, about 7.1% of them singletons. Sequenced input: central memory CD4+ T cells from blood. These receptors were obtained from a woman aged 25-40 years in good health. Each CDR3 is given with its conserved first and last residue. A D gene is named only where the DNA matches it firmly. Size tells how often a clone was seen (once, few, many) or the class of an expanded clone, and some rows leave it out.

clone_size | d_call | cdr3_length | j_call | v_call | cdr3_aa | cdr3_nt
many | . | 14 | TRBJ1-1 | TRBV9 | CASSVAAANTEAFF | TGTGCCAGCAGCGTAGCGGCGGCGAACACTGAAGCTTTCTTT
. | . | 15 | TRBJ1-5 | TRBV5-1 | CASSLKGGSNQPQHF | TGCGCCAGCAGCTTGAAAGGGGGAAGCAATCAGCCCCAGCATTTT
few | . | 12 | TRBJ2-1 | TRBV7-9 | CASSFDWDEQFF | TGTGCCAGCAGCTTTGACTGGGATGAGCAGTTCTTC
few | TRBD1 | 18 | TRBJ1-5 | TRBV2 | CASSAGTGRGYSNQPQHF | TGTGCCAGCAGTGCCGGGACAGGGCGGGGGTATAGCAATCAGCCCCAGCATTTT
few | . | 13 | TRBJ2-3 | TRBV28 | CASSSPHTDTQYF | TGTGCCAGCAGTTCACCACACACAGATACGCAGTATTTT
. | . | 16 | TRBJ1-1 | TRBV27 | CASSPDRGVPNTEAFF | TGTGCCAGCAGCCCAGATAGAGGCGTTCCGAACACTGAAGCTTTCTTT
. | . | 12 | TRBJ1-5 | TRBV28 | CASSINYQPQHF | TGTGCCAGCAGTATTAATTATCAGCCCCAGCATTTT
. | TRBD1 | 14 | TRBJ1-2 | TRBV30 | CAWSEQGALYGYTF | TGTGCCTGGAGTGAACAGGGGGCCCTCTATGGCTACACCTTC
few | TRBD2 | 17 | TRBJ2-1 | TRBV5-4 | CASSSLAGGRTYNEQFF | TGTGCCAGCAGTTCTTTAGCGGGAGGAAGGACCTACAATGAGCAGTTCTTC
. | . | 17 | TRBJ2-6 | TRBV4-2 | CASSPPRRSSGANVLTF | TGTGCCAGCAGCCCGCCTCGGCGGAGCTCTGGGGCCAACGTCCTGACTTTC
. | . | 15 | TRBJ1-4 | TRBV5-6 | CASSLPGNGDEKLFF | TGTGCCAGCAGCCTCCCAGGGAACGGAGATGAAAAACTGTTTTTT
few | . | 15 | TRBJ1-1 | TRBV2 | CASTLSGVGGTEAFF | TGTGCCAGCACCCTTTCAGGGGTGGGCGGCACTGAAGCTTTCTTT
medium-sized | TRBD2 | 17 | TRBJ2-7 | TRBV7-2 | CASRTVQGLPGRDEQYF | TGTGCCAGCCGAACAGTTCAGGGACTACCCGGTAGGGACGAGCAGTACTTC
few | TRBD2 | 18 | TRBJ2-1 | TRBV4-3 | CASSQVTSGRARYNEQFF | TGCGCCAGCAGCCAAGTTACTAGCGGGAGGGCCCGATACAATGAGCAGTTCTTC
. | TRBD1 | 15 | TRBJ1-5 | TRBV28 | CASSRKTGGDQPQHF | TGTGCCAGCAGCCGAAAGACAGGGGGCGACCAGCCCCAGCATTTT
. | . | 14 | TRBJ2-7 | TRBV28 | CASTSGNVPYEQYF | TGTGCCAGCACCTCGGGGAACGTACCCTACGAGCAGTACTTC
few | TRBD1 | 15 | TRBJ2-6 | TRBV6-6 | CASSQTGSGANVLTF | TGTGCCAGCAGTCAGACAGGGAGTGGGGCCAACGTCCTGACTTTC
. | TRBD1 | 14 | TRBJ1-5 | TRBV28 | CASSITGANQPQHF | TGTGCCAGCAGCATCACAGGGGCCAATCAGCCCCAGCATTTT
. | . | 11 | TRBJ2-1 | TRBV18 | CASSLYNEQFF | TGTGCCAGCTCCCTATACAATGAGCAGTTCTTC
. | TRBD1 | 16 | TRBJ1-1 | TRBV28 | CASSPPGGHKNTEAFF | TGTGCCAGCAGCCCACCAGGGGGACACAAGAACACTGAAGCTTTCTTT
. | TRBD2 | 16 | TRBJ2-3 | TRBV7-3 | CASSFIAGPSTDTQYF | TGTGCCAGCAGCTTTATAGCGGGACCTTCCACAGATACGCAGTATTTT
. | . | 13 | TRBJ1-1 | TRBV5-4 | CASSNHRNTEAFF | TGTGCCAGCAGCAACCACAGGAACACTGAAGCTTTCTTT
few | TRBD2 | 16 | TRBJ2-1 | TRBV7-6 | CASSSLAGEVYNEQFF | TGTGCCAGCAGCTCTCTAGCGGGAGAGGTGTACAATGAGCAGTTCTTC
many | . | 19 | TRBJ2-6 | TRBV7-2 | CASSLGGLGRSSGANVLTF | TGTGCCAGCAGCTTAGGGGGTTTGGGGCGGTCGTCTGGGGCCAACGTCCTGACTTTC
. | TRBD2 | 14 | TRBJ2-5 | TRBV28 | CASGQSGIRETQYF | TGTGCCAGCGGCCAGAGCGGGATAAGGGAGACCCAGTACTTC
few | . | 15 | TRBJ2-1 | TRBV5-8 | CASSLGSSPGNEQFF | TGTGCCAGCAGCTTGGGCTCGAGCCCGGGCAATGAGCAGTTCTTC
. | . | 17 | TRBJ2-1 | TRBV14 | CASSRANFLPGRNEQFF | TGTGCCAGCAGCCGGGCGAACTTTTTACCTGGGCGCAATGAGCAGTTCTTC
. | TRBD2 | 16 | TRBJ2-1 | TRBV7-3 | CASSETSGAGYNEQFF | TGTGCCAGCAGCGAGACTAGCGGGGCGGGGTACAATGAGCAGTTCTTC
. | . | 14 | TRBJ2-1 | TRBV19 | CASTPRDSYNEQFF | TGTGCCAGTACACCCCGAGACTCCTACAATGAGCAGTTCTTC
. | . | 16 | TRBJ1-4 | TRBV30 | CAWSVRRGHGNEKLFF | TGTGCCTGGAGTGTACGCCGGGGTCATGGTAATGAAAAACTGTTTTTT
. | . | 13 | TRBJ2-5 | TRBV7-8 | CASNRQLQETQYF | TGTGCCAGCAACCGACAACTCCAAGAGACCCAGTACTTC
few | . | 13 | TRBJ2-3 | TRBV5-1 | CASSYTMRDTQYF | TGCGCCAGCAGCTATACTATGAGGGATACGCAGTATTTT
few | . | 14 | TRBJ1-5 | TRBV18 | CASSESGVHQPQHF | TGTGCCAGCTCAGAGTCAGGGGTTCATCAGCCCCAGCATTTT
. | TRBD1 | 14 | TRBJ2-1 | TRBV12-5 | CASGFGQGGGEQFF | TGTGCTAGTGGTTTCGGACAGGGGGGCGGTGAGCAGTTCTTC
. | . | 13 | TRBJ2-7 | TRBV27 | CATRESVGYEQYF | TGTGCCACCCGAGAGTCCGTCGGCTACGAGCAGTACTTC
few | TRBD2 | 15 | TRBJ2-1 | TRBV7-8 | CASSFAGVLYNEQFF | TGTGCCAGCAGCTTCGCGGGAGTCCTCTACAATGAGCAGTTCTTC
few | . | 15 | TRBJ1-4 | TRBV28 | CASTATSGGTGKLFF | TGTGCCAGCACCGCCACAAGCGGAGGGACTGGAAAACTGTTTTTT
. | TRBD1 | 15 | TRBJ2-1 | TRBV7-9 | CASSLDRGRMDEQFF | TGTGCCAGCAGCCTGGACAGGGGGCGCATGGATGAGCAGTTCTTC